This paragraph covers one T cell receptor (beta chain) sequence. Its antigen is still unknown. TCRdb's copy holds only in-frame clones and misses some; the assay was immunoSEQ multiplex PCR. Seen here are tens of thousands of clones, roughly nine tenths observed once, and the top ten hold approximately 0.98%. This sample is drawn from a study of OX40 agonist ivuxolimab in advanced cancers. Study context: Every 2 weeks, patients received ivuxolimab intravenously, dosed at 0.01 to 10 mg/kg. General study findings and limits: Part of the nonresponder group also had normalized T-cell clonal expansion that was low.

The CDR3 extends over 15 amino acids. Trimming took off 0 bases at V and 0 bases at J, with 9 bases between the two ends. Per germline, CDR1 SGDLS and CDR2 YYNGEE. The receptor comes from an adult with an advanced solid tumor such as melanoma, head and neck, liver or kidney cancer. Sequenced material: CD4+ or CD8+ T cells sorted from blood, taken in a trial of the OX40 agonist ivuxolimab. The chain joins TRBV9 to TRBJ1-2; D is ambiguous. Here the CDR3 reads CASSVGVGANYGYTF. The CDR3 DNA reads as TGTGCCAGCAGCGTAGGGGTCGGGGCTAACTATGGCTACACCTTC.